The 12 T cell receptor beta chains in this list originate from one sample, sequenced in a study of cytomegalovirus exposure and HLA in healthy donors. Use of 60 Vbeta and 13 Jbeta primers characterized the PCR. The method was immunoSEQ multiplex PCR; TCRdb's version includes in-frame clones alone and lacks a portion of them. Of 95,000 to 150,000 clones detected, about 81% appear once; the ten largest clones hold 1.1%. Material for sequencing was PBMCs. These receptor sequences come from a woman aged 25 to 39 in good health and CMV-seronegative.

The chain links TRBV12-5 to TRBJ2-5; D is unclear. The CDR3 loop spans 15 amino acids. V lost 6 bases, J lost 1 base, and 15 bases lay in between. From germline, CDR1 is LGHNT and CDR2 FRNRAP. The CDR3: CASGLNPGFQETQYF. The CDR3 region has the DNA TGTGCTAGTGGACTCAACCCAGGATTCCAAGAGACCCAGTACTTC.

This rearrangement joins TRBV30 to TRBJ2-3; TRBD1 aligns across 8 bases. Germline V gives CDR1 GTSNPN, CDR2 SVGIG (reference sequence). The ends lost 1 base at V and 2 bases at J; junction bases unmatched: 5. The CDR3 totals 15 residues. CDR3 nucleotide sequence: TGTGCCTGGAGTGAAGGACAGGGATCCACAGATACGCAGTATTTT. It specifies CAWSEGQGSTDTQYF.

The V gene is TRBV6-1, the J gene TRBJ2-5; 10 nucleotides match TRBD2. This CDR3 comprises 15 residues. The J segment lost 5 bases and the V segment lost 5 bases, leaving 8 bases of the junction unmatched. Germline V gene data show CDR1 as MNHNS and CDR2 as SASEGT. The CDR3 sequence is CASSFTSGAGETQYF. CDR3 nucleotide sequence: TGTGCCAGCAGTTTTACTAGCGGGGCTGGGGAGACCCAGTACTTC.

V gene TRBV15 combines with J gene TRBJ2-1, with 8 bases aligning to TRBD2. Trimming took 5 bases from V and 4 from J; bases not matched to a gene: 7. CDR3 length: 15 residues. Germline V gene lookup returns CDR1 LNHNV and CDR2 YYDKDF (reference sequence). CDR3 in amino acids: CATSRGGSVYNEQFF. The CDR3 nucleotides are TGTGCCACCAGCCGGGGGGGCTCAGTTTACAATGAGCAGTTCTTC.

The table lists this clone with a count of one. The chain combines TRBV9 with TRBJ1-1, with D tentatively TRBD1 (5 bases). The ends were cut back, 1 base at V and 1 base at J, with 8 bases in the middle. Germline V CDR1 and CDR2: SGDLS, YYNGEE. There are 14 residues in the CDR3. CDR3 sequence: CASSVQGTNTEAFF. CDR3 sequence (DNA): TGTGCCAGCAGCGTACAGGGAACGAACACTGAAGCTTTCTTT.

The V call is TRBV5-4, the J call TRBJ2-3; 7 nucleotides line up with TRBD2. J lost 1 base, V lost 5 bases, and 13 bases had no gene match. Germline V gives CDR1 SGHNT, CDR2 YYREEE (reference sequence). There are 17 residues in the CDR3. CDR3 loop: CASSPTRASGGTDTQYF. For the CDR3, the DNA is TGTGCCAGCAGTCCAACGCGGGCGAGCGGGGGCACAGATACGCAGTATTTT.

The genes are TRBV7-2 and TRBJ1-5, with 7 bases that match TRBD1. CDR1 SGHTA and CDR2 FQGNSA come from the germline V gene. V gave up 4 bases and J gave up 1 base; unmatched junction bases: 4. The CDR3 covers 15 residues. The CDR3 DNA is TGTGCCAGCAGCTCCCCGACAGGGAGCAATCAGCCCCAGCATTTT. It codes for CASSSPTGSNQPQHF. The complete variable domain, with remaining parts taken from reference TRBV7-2 and TRBJ1-5, reads GAGVSQSPSNKVTEKGKDVELRCDPISGHTALYWYRQSLGQGLEFLIYFQGNSAPDKSGLPSDRFSAERTGGSVSTLTIQRTQQEDSAVYLCASSSPTGSNQPQHFGDGTRLSIL.

The chain couples TRBV30 to TRBJ2-4, with 12 bases aligning to TRBD2. Germline loops: CDR1 GTSNPN, CDR2 SVGIG (reference sequence). Germline trimming cut 2 bases from V and 7 bases from J; bases unmatched to any gene: 3. The CDR3 loop spans 14 amino acids. The CDR3 here is CAWSLGTSGNIQYF. The CDR3 nucleotides read TGTGCCTGGAGTCTTGGGACTAGCGGGAACATTCAGTACTTC.

This clone was detected only once. The V call is TRBV5-8, the J call TRBJ1-2, with 8 bases that match TRBD1. Germline V gene lookup returns CDR1 SGHTS and CDR2 YDEGEE. V was clipped by 4 bases and J by 4 bases; unmatched bases: 18. There are 18 residues in the CDR3. In DNA form, the CDR3 reads TGTGCCAGCAGCGCTTCCGGGACAGGACTATCGTCCGTCTATGGCTACACCTTC. It specifies CASSASGTGLSSVYGYTF.

The chain employs TRBV6-5 and TRBJ2-7; 10 bases agree with TRBD1. The V and J ends lost 6 bases and 6 bases, in that order; junction bases with no gene match: 11. The CDR3 has 15 amino acids. The germline gives CDR1 MNHEY, CDR2 SVGAGI. CDR3 nucleotide sequence: TGTGCCAGCAGGTCCCGGGACAGGGGACCTGGCGAGCAGTACTTC. Protein: CASRSRDRGPGEQYF.

This clone was seen just once. V gene TRBV7-2 combines with J gene TRBJ2-7; TRBD2 matches 10 bases. This CDR3 comprises 15 residues. V trimming: 5 bases; J trimming: 0 bases; junction bases outside the gene matches: 4. Germline V gene sequence: CDR1 SGHTA, CDR2 FQGNSA. The CDR3 reads CASSPTSGTSYEQYF. The CDR3 region has the DNA TGTGCCAGCAGCCCTACTAGCGGGACCTCCTACGAGCAGTACTTC.

The chain employs TRBV18 and TRBJ1-4; 7 bases align to TRBD1. Germline CDR1 and CDR2: KGHSH and LQKENI. This CDR3 is built from 13 residues. With 6 bases clipped from V and 4 bases from J, the junction kept 2 bases outside the gene matches. The CDR3 spells CASSRDSNEKLFF. In DNA form, the CDR3 reads TGTGCCAGCTCTAGGGACAGTAATGAAAAACTGTTTTTT.